What follows are 4 T cell receptor beta chains derived from one specimen sequenced in a study of blood T cell repertoires in COVID-19. Some clones are missing from TCRdb's copy, which holds only in-frame ones; the method was immunoSEQ multiplex PCR. The repertoire consists of 140,000 to 150,000 clones, with 70% to 90% occurring once and the leading ten covering under 4.5%. Sample: PBMCs or T cells enriched from blood (not recorded which). The source of these receptors is a man in his forties or fifties who had recovered from COVID-19.

V gene TRBV3-1 (or the pseudogene TRBV3-2) combines with J gene TRBJ1-5; 8 nucleotides agree with TRBD1. Germline V lookup: CDR1 LGHDT, CDR2 YNNKEL (reference sequence). Germline trimming cut 4 bases from V and 2 bases from J; bases unmatched to any gene: 1. The CDR3 is 14 residues long. CDR3 loop: CASSPGQGNQPQHF. The CDR3, as DNA: TGTGCCAGCAGCCCGGGACAGGGCAATCAGCCCCAGCATTTT.

This chain connects TRBV7-9 to TRBJ2-5, with 7 bases lining up with TRBD1. V was clipped by 1 base and J by 3 bases; unmatched bases: 5. The CDR3 has 15 residues. Germline V lookup: CDR1 SEHNR, CDR2 FQNEAQ (reference sequence). For the CDR3, the DNA is TGTGCCAGCAGCTTAGACCAGACAGGGAAAGAGACCCAGTACTTC. Protein product: CASSLDQTGKETQYF.

This sequence joins TRBV4-3 and TRBJ2-4; D is possibly TRBD2 (5 bases). The V gene lost 0 bases and the J gene lost 0 bases, with 9 bases spanning the gap. This CDR3 is built from 16 residues. Germline lookup yields CDR1 LGHNA and CDR2 YSLEER. The CDR3 is CASSQDRGLAKNIQYF. CDR3 DNA sequence: TGCGCCAGCAGCCAAGATAGAGGGTTAGCCAAAAACATTCAGTACTTC.

CDR3 loop: CASRRTGQETQYF. The CDR3 region has the DNA TGTGCCAGCCGGCGGACAGGGCAAGAGACCCAGTACTTC. This chain joins TRBV27 and TRBJ2-5; 8 nucleotides align to TRBD1. Germline CDR1 MNHEY, CDR2 SMNVEV (reference sequence). V lost 8 bases to trimming and J lost 2 bases; unmatched junction nucleotides: 4. The CDR3 extends over 13 amino acids.